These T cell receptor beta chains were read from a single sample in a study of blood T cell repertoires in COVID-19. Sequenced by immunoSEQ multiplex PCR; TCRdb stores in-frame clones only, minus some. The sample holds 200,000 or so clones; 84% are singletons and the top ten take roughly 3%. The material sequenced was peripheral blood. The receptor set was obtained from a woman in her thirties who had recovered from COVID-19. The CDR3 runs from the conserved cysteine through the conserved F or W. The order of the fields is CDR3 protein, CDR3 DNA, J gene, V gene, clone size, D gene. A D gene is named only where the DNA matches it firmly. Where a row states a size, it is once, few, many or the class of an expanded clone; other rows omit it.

CDR3 protein: CASSLDALRTGGTEAFF
CDR3 DNA: TGTGCCAGCAGCTTAGATGCTCTTAGGACAGGGGGCACTGAAGCTTTCTTT
J gene: TRBJ1-1
V gene: TRBV11-2
clone size: once
D gene: TRBD1

CDR3 protein: CASSHYEQYF
CDR3 DNA: TGTGCCAGCAGCCATTACGAGCAGTACTTC
J gene: TRBJ2-7
V gene: TRBV7-9
clone size: -
D gene: -

CDR3 protein: CSVESRELRETQYF
CDR3 DNA: TGCAGCGTTGAATCACGGGAGTTGAGGGAGACCCAGTACTTC
J gene: TRBJ2-5
V gene: TRBV29-1
clone size: -
D gene: -

CDR3 protein: CASSNTGGTPGEQYF
CDR3 DNA: TGTGCCAGCAGCAACACAGGGGGCACCCCTGGCGAGCAGTACTTC
J gene: TRBJ2-7
V gene: TRBV7-6
clone size: few
D gene: TRBD1

CDR3 protein: CASSSLLGQGSYEQYF
CDR3 DNA: TGTGCCAGCAGTTCTCTCCTTGGACAGGGATCCTACGAGCAGTACTTC
J gene: TRBJ2-7
V gene: TRBV27
clone size: -
D gene: TRBD1

CDR3 protein: CATSESLAGEDEQFF
CDR3 DNA: TGTGCCACCAGTGAATCCCTAGCGGGAGAGGATGAGCAGTTCTTC
J gene: TRBJ2-1
V gene: TRBV24-1
clone size: once
D gene: TRBD2

CDR3 protein: CASSLGVTSGRAEFF
CDR3 DNA: TGTGCCAGCAGCCTCGGGGTGACTAGCGGGAGGGCCGAGTTCTTC
J gene: TRBJ2-1
V gene: TRBV16
clone size: -
D gene: TRBD2

CDR3 protein: CASSNRQEPYEQYF
CDR3 DNA: TGTGCCAGCAGCAATCGACAGGAGCCCTACGAGCAGTACTTC
J gene: TRBJ2-7
V gene: TRBV7-9
clone size: -
D gene: -

CDR3 protein: CASSLAGGGHNYGYTF
CDR3 DNA: TGTGCCAGCAGCTTGGCGGGGGGAGGCCACAACTATGGCTACACCTTC
J gene: TRBJ1-2
V gene: TRBV5-5
clone size: -
D gene: -

CDR3 protein: CASSTGQGIDSPLHF
CDR3 DNA: TGCGCCAGCAGCACCGGACAGGGGATAGATTCACCCCTCCACTTT
J gene: TRBJ1-6
V gene: TRBV5-1
clone size: -
D gene: TRBD1

CDR3 protein: CASSSGQLFTEAFF
CDR3 DNA: TGTGCCAGCAGTTCGGGACAACTTTTCACTGAAGCTTTCTTT
J gene: TRBJ1-1
V gene: TRBV6-6
clone size: -
D gene: -

CDR3 protein: CASGNRGSSYEQYF
CDR3 DNA: TGTGCCAGCGGGAACAGGGGTAGCTCCTACGAGCAGTACTTC
J gene: TRBJ2-7
V gene: TRBV5-5
clone size: -
D gene: TRBD1

CDR3 protein: CASSLDRGPGETQYF
CDR3 DNA: TGCGCCAGCAGCTTGGACAGGGGGCCGGGAGAGACCCAGTACTTC
J gene: TRBJ2-5
V gene: TRBV5-1
clone size: -
D gene: TRBD1

CDR3 protein: CASGPGTSGITDTQYF
CDR3 DNA: TGTGCTAGTGGCCCAGGGACTAGCGGAATCACAGATACGCAGTATTTT
J gene: TRBJ2-3
V gene: TRBV12-5
clone size: -
D gene: TRBD2

CDR3 protein: CASSPRLAGYNEQFF
CDR3 DNA: TGTGCCAGCAGCCCCCGACTAGCGGGGTACAATGAGCAGTTCTTC
J gene: TRBJ2-1
V gene: TRBV3-1/TRBV3-2
clone size: -
D gene: TRBD2

CDR3 protein: CASSRRTGNSNQPQHF
CDR3 DNA: TGTGCCAGTAGTAGGAGGACAGGTAATAGCAATCAGCCCCAGCATTTT
J gene: TRBJ1-5
V gene: TRBV19
clone size: -
D gene: TRBD1

CDR3 protein: CASSLGVPSGRTNTGELFF
CDR3 DNA: TGTGCCAGCAGCTTAGGTGTTCCTAGCGGGAGAACGAACACCGGGGAGCTGTTTTTT
J gene: TRBJ2-2
V gene: TRBV11-2
clone size: -
D gene: TRBD2

CDR3 protein: CASSQVSGSSYEQYF
CDR3 DNA: TGTGCCAGCAGCCAAGTTAGCGGGAGCTCCTACGAGCAGTACTTC
J gene: TRBJ2-7
V gene: TRBV4-2
clone size: -
D gene: TRBD2

CDR3 protein: CASSIVGGDTQYF
CDR3 DNA: TGTGCCAGTAGTATAGTTGGAGGGGATACGCAGTATTTT
J gene: TRBJ2-3
V gene: TRBV19
clone size: -
D gene: -

CDR3 protein: CASSLTAGSTDTQYF
CDR3 DNA: TGTGCCAGCAGTTTGACAGCAGGGAGCACAGATACGCAGTATTTT
J gene: TRBJ2-3
V gene: TRBV27
clone size: few
D gene: -

CDR3 protein: CAILAGVGKTQYF
CDR3 DNA: TGTGCCATACTAGCGGGAGTAGGGAAGACCCAGTACTTC
J gene: TRBJ2-5
V gene: TRBV2
clone size: -
D gene: TRBD2

CDR3 protein: CAWREQGGTEAFF
CDR3 DNA: TGTGCCTGGAGGGAACAGGGAGGGACTGAAGCTTTCTTT
J gene: TRBJ1-1
V gene: TRBV30
clone size: -
D gene: -

CDR3 protein: CADLGLAGQTVLSTDTQYF
CDR3 DNA: TGTGCCGATCTGGGGCTAGCGGGCCAAACAGTACTTAGCACAGATACGCAGTATTTT
J gene: TRBJ2-3
V gene: TRBV19
clone size: -
D gene: TRBD2

CDR3 protein: CASSPSGGGYGYTF
CDR3 DNA: TGTGCCAGCAGTCCCTCGGGGGGAGGGTATGGCTACACCTTC
J gene: TRBJ1-2
V gene: TRBV27
clone size: -
D gene: -

CDR3 protein: CASSIVPYEQYF
CDR3 DNA: TGTGCCAGTAGTATCGTTCCCTACGAGCAGTACTTC
J gene: TRBJ2-7
V gene: TRBV19
clone size: -
D gene: -

CDR3 protein: CASSLGGEETQYF
CDR3 DNA: TGTGCCAGCAGCTTAGGAGGCGAGGAGACCCAGTACTTC
J gene: TRBJ2-5
V gene: TRBV7-9
clone size: -
D gene: -